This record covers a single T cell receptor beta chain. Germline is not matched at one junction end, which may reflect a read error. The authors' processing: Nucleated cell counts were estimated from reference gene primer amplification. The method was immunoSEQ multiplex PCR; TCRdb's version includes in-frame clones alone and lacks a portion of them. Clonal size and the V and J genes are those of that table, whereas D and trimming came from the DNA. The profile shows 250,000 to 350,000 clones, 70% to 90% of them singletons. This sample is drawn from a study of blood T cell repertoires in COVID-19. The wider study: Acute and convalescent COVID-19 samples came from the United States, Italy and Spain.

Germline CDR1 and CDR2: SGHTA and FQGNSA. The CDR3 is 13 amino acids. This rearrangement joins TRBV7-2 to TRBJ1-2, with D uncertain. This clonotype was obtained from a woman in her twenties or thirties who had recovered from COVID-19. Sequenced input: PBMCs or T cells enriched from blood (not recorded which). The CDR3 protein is CASSLDWTQQLFF. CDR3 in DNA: TGTGCCAGCAGCTTAGATTGGACTCAGCAGCTCTTCTTC.